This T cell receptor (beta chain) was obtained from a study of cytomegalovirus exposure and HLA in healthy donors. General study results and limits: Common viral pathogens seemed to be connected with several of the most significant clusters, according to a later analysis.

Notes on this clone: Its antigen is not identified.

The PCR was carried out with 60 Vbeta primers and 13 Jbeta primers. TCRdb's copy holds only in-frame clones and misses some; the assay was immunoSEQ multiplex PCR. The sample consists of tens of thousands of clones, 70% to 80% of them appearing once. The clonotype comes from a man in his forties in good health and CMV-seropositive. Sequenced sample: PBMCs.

The CDR3 nucleotides read TGTGCCAGCAGCTTAGGGCTAGCGGGGTCCTACGAGCAGTACTTC. Encoded protein: CASSLGLAGSYEQYF. The chain has TRBV11-2 and TRBJ2-7; TRBD2 agrees at 9 bases. This CDR3 is 15 amino acids long. Germline lookup yields CDR1 SGHAT and CDR2 FQNNGV. Trimming took 1 base from V and 1 from J; bases not matched to a gene: 2.